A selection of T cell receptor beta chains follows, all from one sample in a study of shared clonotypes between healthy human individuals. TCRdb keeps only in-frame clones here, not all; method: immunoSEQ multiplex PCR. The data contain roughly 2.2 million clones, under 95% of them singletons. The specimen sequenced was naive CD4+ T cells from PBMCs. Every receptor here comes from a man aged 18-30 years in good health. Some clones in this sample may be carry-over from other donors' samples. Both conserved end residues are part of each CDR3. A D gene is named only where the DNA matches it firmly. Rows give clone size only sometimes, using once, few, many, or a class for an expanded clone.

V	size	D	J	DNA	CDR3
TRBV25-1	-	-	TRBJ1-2	TGTGCCAGCAGTCCCCGTTGGGGGTTGGGCTATGGCTACACCTTC	CASSPRWGLGYGYTF
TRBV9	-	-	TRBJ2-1	TGTGCCAGCAGCGTATCTGGCGGGTTGCTCAATGAGCAGTTCTTC	CASSVSGGLLNEQFF
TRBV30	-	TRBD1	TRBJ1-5	TGTGCCTGGTCGCCGGGGACAGGGAAGTCGCCCCAGCATTTT	CAWSPGTGKSPQHF
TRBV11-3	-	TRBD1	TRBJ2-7	TGTGCCAGCAGCCCCGGACAGGGGGAGACCTACGAGCAGTACTTC	CASSPGQGETYEQYF
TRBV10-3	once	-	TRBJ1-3	TGTGCCACCCGTGGGACGGTTTCTGGAAACACCATATATTTT	CATRGTVSGNTIYF
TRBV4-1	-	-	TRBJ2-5	TGCGCCAGCAGCCAAGAGTCGGGTCGTTGGAGGGATCGAGAGACCCAGTACTTC	CASSQESGRWRDRETQYF
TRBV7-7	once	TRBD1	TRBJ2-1	TGTGCCAGCAGCTCGGGACAGGGGCCTTGGGATGAGCAGTTCTTC	CASSSGQGPWDEQFF
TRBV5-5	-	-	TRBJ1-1	TGTGCCAGCAGCCCTAATTCCCCGGGGACTGAAGCTTTCTTT	CASSPNSPGTEAFF
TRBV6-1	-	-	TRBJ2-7	TGTGCCAGCACTGGGTGGTCCGAGCAGTACTTC	CASTGWSEQYF
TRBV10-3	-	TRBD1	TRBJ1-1	TGTGCCATCAGGAGACAGGGGGCCTCGGACACTGAAGCTTTCTTT	CAIRRQGASDTEAFF
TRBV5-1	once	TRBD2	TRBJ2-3	TGCGCCAGCAGCCCTCGGACTAGCGGGAGGGCCGGGGATACGCAGTATTTT	CASSPRTSGRAGDTQYF
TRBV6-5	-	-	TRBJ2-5	TGTGCCAGCAGGGTCCCCTCTCAAGAGACCCAGTACTTC	CASRVPSQETQYF
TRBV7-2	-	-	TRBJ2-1	TGTGCCAGCAGCACACGGGGGATGAGCTCCTACAATGAGCAGTTCTTC	CASSTRGMSSYNEQFF
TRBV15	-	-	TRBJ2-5	TGTGCCACCAGCAGAGGTGACAGGCGGGAAGAGACCCAGTACTTC	CATSRGDRREETQYF
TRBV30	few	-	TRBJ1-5	TGTGCCTGGAGTGTGGATGGCAATCAGCCCCAGCATTTT	CAWSVDGNQPQHF
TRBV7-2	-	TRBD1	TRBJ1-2	TGTGCCAGCAGCGCAGACAGGGTGCAAAGAGGCTACACCTTC	CASSADRVQRGYTF
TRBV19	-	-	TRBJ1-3	TGTGCCAGTAGTATGGTGGGTCCTGGAAACACCATATATTTT	CASSMVGPGNTIYF
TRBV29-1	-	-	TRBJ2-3	TGCAGCGGGAACCTAGGACAGTTGTTCACAGATACGCAGTATTTT	CSGNLGQLFTDTQYF
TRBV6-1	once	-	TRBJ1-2	TGTGCCAGCATAGAACAGGGAGTCGCTGGCTACACCTTC	CASIEQGVAGYTF
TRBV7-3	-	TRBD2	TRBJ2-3	TGTGCCAGCAGCAAAAGCGGGGATAGCACAGATACGCAGTATTTT	CASSKSGDSTDTQYF
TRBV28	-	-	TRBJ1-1	TGTGCCAGCAGTTCGGGACAAATGAACACTGAAGCTTTCTTT	CASSSGQMNTEAFF
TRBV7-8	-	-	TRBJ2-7	TGTGCCAGCAGCCCCCGGCCCGGCCTAGCGATGGAGGGGGAGCAGTACTTC	CASSPRPGLAMEGEQYF
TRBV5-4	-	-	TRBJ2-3	TGTGCCAGCAGCCCACCGTCCGCAGATACGCAGTATTTT	CASSPPSADTQYF
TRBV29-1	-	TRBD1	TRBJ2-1	TGCAGCGCGGGACAGGGGTACAATGAGCAGTTCTTC	CSAGQGYNEQFF
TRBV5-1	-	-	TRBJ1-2	TGCGCCAGCAGCTTGGGAAGGACCAACTATGGCTACACCTTC	CASSLGRTNYGYTF
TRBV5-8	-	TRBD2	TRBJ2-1	TGTGCCAGCAGCTTGGCCTGGACTAGCGATTACAATGAGCAGTTCTTC	CASSLAWTSDYNEQFF
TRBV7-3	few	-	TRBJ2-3	TGTGCCAGCAGCTCCACAGATACGCAGTATTTT	CASSSTDTQYF
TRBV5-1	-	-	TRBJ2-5	TGCGCCAGCAGCTTGGCGCAGGGGCAAGAGACCCAGTACTTC	CASSLAQGQETQYF
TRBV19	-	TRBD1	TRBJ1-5	TGTGCCAGTAGTAGGCTCCGGGACAGTGATCAGCCCCAGCATTTT	CASSRLRDSDQPQHF
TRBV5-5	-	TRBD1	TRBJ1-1	TGTGCCAGCAGCAACCCCCGGACAGGGAAAATTGAAGCTTTCTTT	CASSNPRTGKIEAFF
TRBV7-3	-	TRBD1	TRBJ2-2	TGTGCCAGCAGCCCCGACAGGGAGAGGGCCGGGGAGCTGTTTTTT	CASSPDRERAGELFF
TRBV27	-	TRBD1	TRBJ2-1	TGTGCCAGCACGGGACAGGGGGTTAACAATGAGCAGTTCTTC	CASTGQGVNNEQFF
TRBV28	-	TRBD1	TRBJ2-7	TGTGCCAGCGGGGGACAGGGGAGGGACGAGCAGTACTTC	CASGGQGRDEQYF
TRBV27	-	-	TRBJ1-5	TGTGCCAGCAGTCCTTTACGAGCCCAGAGCAATCAGCCCCAGCATTTT	CASSPLRAQSNQPQHF
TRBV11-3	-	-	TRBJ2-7	TGTGCCAGCAGCTTGGGACGGAACCACGAGCAGTACTTC	CASSLGRNHEQYF
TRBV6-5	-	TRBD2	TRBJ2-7	TGTGCCAGCAGCGAAACGGGAGGAACAAAATACGAGCAGTACTTC	CASSETGGTKYEQYF
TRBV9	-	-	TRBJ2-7	TGTGCCAGCAGCGTAACCGACCGTCCCTACGAGCAGTACTTC	CASSVTDRPYEQYF
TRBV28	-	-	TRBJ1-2	TGTGCCAGCAGTTTACAGGTACATGGCTACACCTTC	CASSLQVHGYTF
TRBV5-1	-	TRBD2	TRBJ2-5	TGCGCCAGCAGCTTGGGACTAGCGGGAAAAGAGACCCAGTACTTC	CASSLGLAGKETQYF
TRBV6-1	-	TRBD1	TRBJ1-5	TGTGCCAGCAGTGAAGGGCCGGGACAGGGTCCTAATCAGCCCCAGCATTTT	CASSEGPGQGPNQPQHF
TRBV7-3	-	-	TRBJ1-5	TGTGCCAGCAGCTTCGGGGGCCTCTTGAGGAGCAATCAGCCCCAGCATTTT	CASSFGGLLRSNQPQHF
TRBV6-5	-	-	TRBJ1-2	TGTGCCAGCAGGGCACAGGATTACTATGGCTACACCTTC	CASRAQDYYGYTF
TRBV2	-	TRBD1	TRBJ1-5	TGTGCCAGCAGTGGACAGGGAGCGAATCAGCCCCAGCATTTT	CASSGQGANQPQHF
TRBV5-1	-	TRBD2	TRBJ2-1	TGCGCCAGCAGCTTCGGTAGCGGGATATCTGAGCAGTTCTTC	CASSFGSGISEQFF
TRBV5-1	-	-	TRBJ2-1	TGCGCCAGCAGCTTATACGGGACCGTGTCTATGAATGAGCAGTTCTTC	CASSLYGTVSMNEQFF